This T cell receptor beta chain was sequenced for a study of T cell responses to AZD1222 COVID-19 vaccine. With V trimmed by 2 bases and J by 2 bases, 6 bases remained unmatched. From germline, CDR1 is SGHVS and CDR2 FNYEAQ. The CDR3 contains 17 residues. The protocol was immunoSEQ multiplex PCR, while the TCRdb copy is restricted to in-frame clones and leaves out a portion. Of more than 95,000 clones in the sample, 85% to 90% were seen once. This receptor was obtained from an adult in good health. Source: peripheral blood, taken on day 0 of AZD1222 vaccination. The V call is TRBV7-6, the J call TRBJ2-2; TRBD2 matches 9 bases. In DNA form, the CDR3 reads TGTGCCAGCAGCTTAACTAGCGGGCGACCTAACACCGGGGAGCTGTTTTTT. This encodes CASSLTSGRPNTGELFF. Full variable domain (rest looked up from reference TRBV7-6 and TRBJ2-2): GAGVSQSPRYKVTKRGQDVALRCDPISGHVSLYWYRQALGQGPEFLTYFNYEAQQDKSGLPNDRFSAERPEGSISTLTIQRTEQRDSAMYRCASSLTSGRPNTGELFFGEGSRLTVL.